This T cell receptor (beta chain) was sequenced in a study of cytomegalovirus exposure and HLA in healthy donors. At the level of the study: An early release of data contained 75 million to 90 million unique TCRs, which came from HLA-typed donors. Study observations and caveats: No immune exposure information besides CMV serostatus was available.

Germline values: CDR1 MNHNY, CDR2 SVGAGI (reference sequence). V was trimmed by 4 bases and J by 7 bases, leaving 17 bases between them. The CDR3 contains 14 residues. As to this clone: Antigen unknown.

Both 60 Vbeta primers and 13 Jbeta primers went into the PCR. Repertoires were generated with immunoSEQ multiplex PCR, while TCRdb's copy carries only in-frame clones and drops some. Of about 150,000 clones listed, approximately 81% are singletons. The specimen sequenced was PBMCs. The receptor comes from a boy aged 2 to 9 in good health and CMV-seronegative. J is TRBJ2-7 and V is TRBV6-6; D possibly corresponds to TRBD2 (5 bases). CDR3 amino acids: CASSSRTSSREQYF. The CDR3 bases are TGTGCCAGCAGTTCCAGGACTTCGTCGCGAGAGCAGTACTTC.